The 20 T cell receptor beta chains reported below all come from one sample, sequenced in a study of cytomegalovirus exposure and HLA in healthy donors. The PCR contained 60 Vbeta and 13 Jbeta primers. Produced via immunoSEQ multiplex PCR; TCRdb's table is partial and in-frame only. The sample's table shows some 82,000 clones. Sample: PBMCs. These receptors were taken from a woman aged 30 to 39 in good health and CMV-seronegative.

The chain links TRBV5-6 to TRBJ1-1, with D uncertain. Germline values: CDR1 SGHDT, CDR2 YYEEEE. Trimming shortened V by 0 bases and J by 5 bases, and 11 bases separated the two germline ends. This CDR3 is built from 14 residues. CDR3 nucleotides: TGTGCCAGCAGCTTGGACCTGAGGCGGACTGAAGCTTTCTTT. Its protein product is CASSLDLRRTEAFF.

The chain carries TRBV28 and TRBJ1-2; 10 bases are a match to TRBD1. From germline, CDR1 is MDHEN and CDR2 SYDVKM. Trimming at V came to 6 bases and at J to 7 bases, leaving 8 bases not matched to a gene. This CDR3 region has 14 residues. CDR3 in amino acids: CASRRGTGEVGYTF. CDR3 sequence (DNA): TGTGCCAGCAGGCGAGGGACAGGGGAAGTTGGCTACACCTTC.

The chain combines TRBV11-2 with TRBJ2-7; D possibly corresponds to TRBD2 (5 bases). Germline CDR1 reads SGHAT; CDR2 reads FQNNGV. V was shortened by 5 bases and J by 1 base, with 12 bases between the two germline ends. This CDR3 is 14 amino acids long. CDR3: CASSPSRPSYEQYF. Here the CDR3 DNA reads TGTGCCAGCAGCCCTAGCCGGCCTTCCTACGAGCAGTACTTC.

The V call is TRBV29-1, the J call TRBJ1-1, with 7 bases lining up with TRBD1. V shed 7 bases, J shed 0 bases, and the junction held 5 bases outside the gene matches. The CDR3 runs 13 residues. CDR1 is SQVTM and CDR2 is ANQGSEA in the germline V gene. The CDR3 sequence: CSAEDRVNTEAFF. CDR3 bases: TGCAGCGCCGAAGACAGGGTGAACACTGAAGCTTTCTTT.

Here the CDR3 DNA reads TGTGCCAGCAGTAGAGACTCTGGAAACACCATATATTTT. Amino acids: CASSRDSGNTIYF. The chain has TRBV6-6 and TRBJ1-3; no clear D. The CDR3 covers 13 residues. Trimming removed 5 bases from V and 0 bases from J, with 5 bases in between. CDR1 MNHNY and CDR2 SVGAGI come from the germline V gene (reference sequence).

V usage is TRBV5-6 and J usage is TRBJ2-5, with 9 bases matching TRBD2. The CDR3 loop spans 16 amino acids. With V trimmed by 0 bases and J by 5 bases, 8 bases remained unmatched. Germline V gene data show CDR1 as SGHDT and CDR2 as YYEEEE. The CDR3 sequence is CASSLVQRGARETQYF. DNA of the CDR3: TGTGCCAGCAGCTTGGTCCAGCGGGGGGCCCGTGAGACCCAGTACTTC.

The J gene is TRBJ1-2, the V gene TRBV6-5, with 7 bases matching TRBD1. There are 15 residues in the CDR3. Germline CDR1 MNHEY, CDR2 SVGAGI. V lost 6 bases and J lost 0; bases outside the gene matches: 7. CDR3 residues: CASRKDRKANYGYTF. The CDR3 DNA is TGTGCCAGCAGAAAGGACAGGAAGGCTAACTATGGCTACACCTTC.

CDR3 in amino acids: CASSPPGTQYF. The DNA for the CDR3 is TGTGCCAGCAGCCCCCCTGGCACGCAGTATTTT. The J gene is TRBJ2-3, the V gene TRBV7-9, with unresolved D. With 5 bases removed from V and 9 bases from J, the gap between germline ends came to 9 bases. Germline lookup yields CDR1 SEHNR and CDR2 FQNEAQ (reference sequence). This CDR3 region has 11 residues.

With regard to this clone: The junction does not match germline at one end; this may be a read error. The rearrangement uses TRBV5-1 and TRBJ1-1; tentative D call: TRBD1 (5 bases). CDR3 length: 14 amino acids. The germline gives CDR1 SGHRS, CDR2 YFSETQ. As DNA, the CDR3 is TGCGCCAGCAGGCGGCAGGGCTTGAACACTGAAGATTTCTTT. Translating it yields CASRRQGLNTEDFF.

The chain's CDR3 is CASSQEGLAANTGELFF. Written as DNA, the CDR3 is TGCGCCAGCAGCCAAGAGGGACTAGCGGCGAACACCGGGGAGCTGTTTTTT. The chain uses TRBV4-1 and TRBJ2-2, with 11 bases lining up with TRBD2. The CDR3 spans 17 residues. V lost 0 bases to trimming and J lost 0 bases; unmatched junction nucleotides: 0. Per germline, CDR1 MGHRA and CDR2 YSYEKL.

This chain uses TRBV30 with TRBJ2-7, with a possible D match to TRBD1 (6 bases). V was trimmed by 5 bases and J by 2 bases, leaving 13 bases between them. CDR1 GTSNPN and CDR2 SVGIG come from the germline V gene (reference sequence). This CDR3 has 13 amino acids. CDR3 sequence (DNA): TGTGCCTGGGACCAAGGGGGTACCTACGAGCAGTACTTC. Amino acid sequence: CAWDQGGTYEQYF.

This chain joins TRBV7-6 and TRBJ2-7, with TRBD1 matching over 7 bases. This CDR3 spans 14 amino acids. Germline values: CDR1 SGHVS, CDR2 FNYEAQ. Trimming removed 0 bases from V and 4 bases from J; junction bases left unmatched: 3. The CDR3 nucleotides read TGTGCCAGCAGCTTAGCGGAACAGGGGTACGAGCAGTACTTC. It codes for CASSLAEQGYEQYF.

This sequence joins TRBV19 and TRBJ1-1; a weak D match, TRBD1 (5 bases). This CDR3 region has 13 residues. V lost 7 bases to trimming and J lost 2 bases, with 11 bases between them. CDR1 is LNHDA and CDR2 is SQIVND in the germline V gene (reference sequence). This CDR3 is CASKKQANTEAFF. CDR3 nucleotide sequence: TGTGCCAGTAAGAAACAGGCAAACACTGAAGCTTTCTTT.

The CDR3 region is CASSGQRGDSPLHF. CDR3 DNA: TGTGCCAGCAGTGGTCAACGGGGGGATTCACCCCTCCACTTT. The V and J genes are TRBV2 and TRBJ1-6, with D possibly TRBD1 on 5 matching bases. V dropped 4 bases and J dropped 8 bases, with 12 bases sitting between them. CDR3 length: 14 residues. Germline V gives CDR1 SNHLY, CDR2 FYNNEI.

The chain uses TRBV5-1 and TRBJ2-7; TRBD1 might be the D (6 bases). CDR1 and CDR2 (germline): SGHRS, YFSETQ. Trimming removed 0 bases at V and 2 bases at J, with 18 bases between. This CDR3 comprises 17 residues. The CDR3 DNA reads as TGCGCCAGCAGCTTGGAGTCCATGGGGGCGCAGGCCTACGAGCAGTACTTC. The encoded protein is CASSLESMGAQAYEQYF. The full variable domain, in which reference TRBV5-1 and TRBJ2-7 provide the parts outside the CDR3, is KAGVTQTPRYLIKTRGQQVTLSCSPISGHRSVSWYQQTPGQGLQFLFEYFSETQRNKGNFPGRFSGRQFSNSRSEMNVSTLELGDSALYLCASSLESMGAQAYEQYFGPGTRLTVT.

The gene calls are TRBV19 and TRBJ1-1; TRBD1 aligns across 8 bases. CDR1 is LNHDA, CDR2 SQIVND, per germline (reference sequence). The trim removed 4 bases at V and 3 bases at J, leaving 13 bases unmatched. This CDR3 has 17 amino acids. The CDR3 DNA reads TGTGCCAGTAGTACCCGGGACAGGTCTCCCTTGGACACTGAAGCTTTCTTT. Protein product: CASSTRDRSPLDTEAFF.

In nucleotides, the CDR3 is TGTGCCTGGGCTGGGGGGAGCCAAGAGACCCAGTACTTC. It is translated as CAWAGGSQETQYF. The rearrangement joins TRBV30 to TRBJ2-5; possibly TRBD2 for D (6 bases). The CDR3 has 13 residues. From germline, CDR1 is GTSNPN and CDR2 SVGIG (reference sequence). The ends were cut back, 5 bases at V and 1 base at J, with 11 bases in the middle.

The chain has TRBV4-1 and TRBJ2-3; 8 bases are a match to TRBD1. The CDR3 length is 15 residues. Looked up from germline, CDR1 is MGHRA and CDR2 is YSYEKL. Trimming took 1 base from V and 8 from J; bases not matched to a gene: 8. The DNA for the CDR3 is TGCGCCAGCAGCCAAGTGGACAGGGAACGAGCTACGCAGTATTTT. This codes for CASSQVDRERATQYF.

The gene calls are TRBV7-2 and TRBJ2-5; D is possibly TRBD2 (6 bases). V was trimmed by 5 bases and J by 5 bases, leaving 15 bases between them. Germline CDR1 is SGHTA and CDR2 is FQGNSA. The CDR3 loop spans 14 amino acids. CDR3 nucleotide sequence: TGTGCCAGCAGCCTCTGGGGGGAGACGGAGACCCAGTACTTC. This codes for CASSLWGETETQYF.

The CDR3 DNA reads as TGTGCCAGCAGTGGGACAGGGGAGCAGAACTATGGCTACACCTTC. Its translation: CASSGTGEQNYGYTF. The gene calls are TRBV2 and TRBJ1-2; 9 bases map to TRBD1. The CDR3 runs to 15 residues. The J segment lost 2 bases and the V segment lost 4 bases, leaving 5 bases of the junction unmatched. Per the germline V gene, CDR1 is SNHLY and CDR2 is FYNNEI.